The present entry profiles one T cell receptor (beta chain) with its context. As handled by the study authors: Estimation of nucleated cell counts relied on the amplification of reference gene primers. Sequenced by immunoSEQ multiplex PCR; TCRdb stores in-frame clones only, minus some. For V, J and clone size, that table is used; D and trimming come from the DNA. Among about 270,000 clones, roughly 82% were seen once, and the ten largest hold 5% to 6%. The CDR3 spans 15 residues. The germline gives CDR1 SGHDT, CDR2 YYEEEE. Trimming pared 4 bases from V and 0 bases from J, leaving 14 bases between. The data derive from a study of blood T cell repertoires in COVID-19. Across the whole study: The cDNA or gDNA used as material had been derived from T cells, B-cell-depleted T cells, or PBMCs.

The sample was peripheral blood. The chain employs TRBV5-6 and TRBJ2-7; tentative D call: TRBD2 (6 bases). This TCR came from a woman of 80 years or more with COVID-19, enrolled during active disease. The CDR3 protein is CASSPRLVLSYEQYF. CDR3 in DNA: TGTGCCAGCAGCCCCCGACTAGTTCTCTCCTACGAGCAGTACTTC.